This T cell receptor (beta chain) was sequenced during a study of T cells in Graves' hyperthyroidism and ophthalmopathy. Regarding the study as a whole: Separation of ophthalmopathy from stable hyperthyroidism was achieved by a 13 V-J model.

RNA transcripts were the template for amplifying TCR beta CDR3 regions. The HTBI primer set was used in a first-round RT-PCR of the TCR CDR3. TCRdb analysed the multiplex PCR reads with MiXCR anew, one entry per CDR3 protein. The data hold about 270,000 distinct CDR3 sequences, with 25% to 30% observed a single time. The CDR3 totals 11 residues. Germline CDR1 reads MDHEN; CDR2 reads SYDVKM. The V end lost 3 bases, the J end lost 12 bases, and 11 bases lay between the germline ends. This clonotype was found once. What it recognizes is unknown. This chain uses TRBV28 with TRBJ1-1; no firm D call. This receptor was identified in a man aged 35 to 55 with Graves' hyperthyroidism that later progressed to Graves' ophthalmopathy. Material for sequencing was blood. CDR3 coding DNA: TGTGCCAGCAGTTTTGCGGGTCGGCCTTTCTTT. Its translation is CASSFAGRPFF. Looking up the rest from reference TRBV28 and TRBJ1-1 gives the full variable domain: DVKVTQSSRYLVKRTGEKVFLECVQDMDHENMFWYRQDPGLGLRLIYFSYDVKMKEKGDIPEGYSVSREKKERFSLILESASTNQTSMYLCASSFAGRPFFGQGTRLTVV.